A selection of T cell receptor beta chains follows, all from one sample in a study of PD-L1 blockade in urothelial cancer. Assay: immunoSEQ multiplex PCR; the TCRdb copy retains only in-frame clones and omits some. In the table there are some 79,000 clones, more than 75% of which are singletons. The source material was PBMCs, sampled around atezolizumab (anti-PD-L1) treatment. These receptors all stem from a man aged 70 or older with urothelial cancer. CDR3s include the opening cysteine and the closing phenylalanine or tryptophan. A D gene is named only where the DNA matches it firmly. Some rows have no size entry. The others give once, few or many, or a class for an expanded clone.

>TRBV9|-|TRBJ1-2|TRBD1
CASSVGEGQGHNYGYTF
TGTGCCAGCAGCGTAGGGGAGGGACAGGGGCACAACTATGGCTACACCTTC
>TRBV7-2|-|TRBJ1-4|TRBD1
CASSEPAGGGEKLFF
TGTGCCAGCAGCGAACCCGCAGGGGGCGGAGAAAAACTGTTTTTT
>TRBV5-4|-|TRBJ2-1|TRBD1
CASSHGQDDNEQFF
TGTGCCAGCAGCCACGGACAGGACGATAATGAGCAGTTCTTC
>TRBV7-9|-|TRBJ1-1|TRBD1
CASSLGGTGENTEAFF
TGTGCCAGCAGCTTAGGGGGGACAGGGGAGAACACTGAAGCTTTCTTT
>TRBV14|-|TRBJ1-3|-
CASSPYTGQRDGNTIYF
TGTGCCAGCAGCCCTTACACGGGCCAGAGGGATGGAAACACCATATATTTT
>TRBV18|-|TRBJ1-1|-
CASSPRGGNTEAFF
TGTGCCAGCTCACCGCGGGGGGGGAACACTGAAGCTTTCTTT
>TRBV9|-|TRBJ2-5|TRBD2
CASSVAARAGGSETQYF
TGTGCCAGCAGCGTAGCGGCTAGAGCGGGGGGTTCAGAGACCCAGTACTTC
>TRBV7-2|-|TRBJ2-7|-
CASTQTSYEQYF
TGTGCCAGCACCCAGACTAGCTACGAGCAGTACTTC
>TRBV5-5|few|TRBJ1-4|TRBD1
CASSLVGQANEANEKLFF
TGTGCCAGCAGCTTGGTAGGACAGGCGAACGAGGCTAATGAAAAACTGTTTTTT
>TRBV10-3|-|TRBJ2-7|-
CAIGLLETYEQYF
TGTGCCATCGGACTCTTGGAGACCTACGAGCAGTACTTC
>TRBV4-2|-|TRBJ2-2|TRBD1
CASSQDGQGENTGELFF
TGTGCCAGCAGCCAAGACGGACAGGGCGAGAACACCGGGGAGCTGTTTTTT
>TRBV27|many|TRBJ2-1|TRBD2
CASAPSGRMDEQFF
TGTGCCAGCGCGCCTAGCGGGAGGATGGATGAGCAGTTCTTC
>TRBV5-1|once|TRBJ2-3|TRBD1
CASSQDRVNTDTQYF
TGCGCCAGCAGCCAGGACAGGGTAAACACAGATACGCAGTATTTT
>TRBV9|many|TRBJ2-7|-
CASSVGSGSYEQYF
TGTGCCAGCAGCGTAGGGTCAGGGTCCTACGAGCAGTACTTC
>TRBV7-2|-|TRBJ2-5|TRBD2
CASSSRLGRGQETQYF
TGTGCCAGCAGCTCAAGACTGGGGAGGGGACAAGAGACCCAGTACTTC
>TRBV5-1|-|TRBJ1-1|-
CASSSGLANTEAFF
TGCGCCAGCAGTTCGGGACTGGCGAACACTGAAGCTTTCTTT
>TRBV19|-|TRBJ1-1|-
CASSKASTGNTEAFF
TGTGCCAGTAGTAAGGCCTCGACAGGGAACACTGAAGCTTTCTTT
>TRBV7-3|-|TRBJ2-3|TRBD2
CASSTTGGTSGGTDTQYF
TGTGCCAGCAGCACGACCGGGGGGACTAGCGGGGGGACAGATACGCAGTATTTT
>TRBV6-6|once|TRBJ2-5|TRBD2
CASSPPSGSSETQYF
TGTGCCAGCAGTCCTCCTAGCGGGTCATCAGAGACCCAGTACTTC
>TRBV30|-|TRBJ2-3|-
CAWSVGLLTQYF
TGTGCCTGGAGTGTTGGGCTTCTTACGCAGTATTTT
>TRBV5-4|-|TRBJ2-7|-
CASSLAGTYEQYF
TGTGCCAGCAGCTTGGCAGGGACCTACGAGCAGTACTTC
>TRBV18|once|TRBJ1-5|TRBD1
CASSPSTGVRNQPQHF
TGTGCCAGCTCACCCTCGACAGGGGTCCGCAATCAGCCCCAGCATTTT
>TRBV6-6|-|TRBJ2-7|TRBD1
CASSLQDRGQYEQYF
TGTGCCAGCAGTTTACAGGACAGGGGGCAATACGAGCAGTACTTC
>TRBV5-1|-|TRBJ1-2|-
CASSVDWNYGYTF
TGCGCCAGCAGCGTGGACTGGAACTATGGCTACACCTTC
>TRBV6-1|-|TRBJ1-4|-
CASSEAFGTGSNEKLFF
TGTGCCAGCAGTGAAGCGTTCGGAACAGGGTCAAATGAAAAACTGTTTTTT
>TRBV9|-|TRBJ2-2|TRBD2
CASSVGPSGAANTGELFF
TGTGCCAGCAGCGTAGGGCCTAGCGGGGCCGCGAACACCGGGGAGCTGTTTTTT
>TRBV27|-|TRBJ1-2|TRBD1
CASRPGQGLGYGYTF
TGTGCCAGCAGGCCTGGACAGGGCTTGGGGTATGGCTACACCTTC
>TRBV7-2|-|TRBJ2-5|TRBD2
CASSSSGSTQYF
TGTGCCAGCAGCTCTAGCGGGAGTACCCAGTACTTC
>TRBV4-1|-|TRBJ2-1|-
CASSPYDRPRSYNEQFF
TGCGCCAGCAGCCCTTACGACAGGCCTCGCTCCTACAATGAGCAGTTCTTC
>TRBV6-5|once|TRBJ2-5|TRBD1
CASSSNDRGETQYF
TGTGCCAGCAGTTCCAATGACAGGGGTGAGACCCAGTACTTC
>TRBV19|-|TRBJ1-1|-
CASSIQGSTEAFF
TGTGCCAGTAGTATACAGGGTAGCACTGAAGCTTTCTTT
>TRBV5-4|-|TRBJ2-1|TRBD2
CASSSPTSGSYNEQFF
TGTGCCAGCAGCTCCCCCACTAGCGGGTCCTACAATGAGCAGTTCTTC
>TRBV29-1|-|TRBJ2-5|TRBD1
CSARTGPNWQETQYF
TGCAGCGCTCGGACAGGGCCGAACTGGCAAGAGACCCAGTACTTC
>TRBV2|-|TRBJ1-1|-
CASSAREGAEAFF
TGTGCCAGCAGTGCTCGGGAGGGTGCTGAAGCTTTCTTT
>TRBV7-9|-|TRBJ2-4|-
CASSVPGGLAKNIQYF
TGTGCCAGCAGCGTCCCGGGGGGCCTAGCCAAAAACATTCAGTACTTC
>TRBV7-7|few|TRBJ2-2|TRBD1
CASSPGQGTGTGELFF
TGTGCTAGCAGCCCGGGACAGGGGACGGGCACCGGGGAGCTGTTTTTT
>TRBV11-3|-|TRBJ1-1|TRBD1
CASSLRQGRTEAFF
TGTGCCAGCAGCCTCCGACAGGGGAGGACTGAAGCTTTCTTT
>TRBV5-4|-|TRBJ1-2|-
CASSLVGDNYYGYTF
TGTGCCAGCAGCTTGGTGGGGGACAATTACTATGGCTACACCTTC
>TRBV19|-|TRBJ1-6|TRBD1
CASSITGGNSPLHF
TGTGCCAGTAGTATCACAGGGGGAAATTCACCCCTCCACTTT
>TRBV7-9|-|TRBJ2-3|TRBD2
CASSLAEAGETQYF
TGTGCCAGCAGCTTAGCCGAAGCGGGGGAGACGCAGTATTTT
>TRBV6-5|once|TRBJ1-1|-
CASSYLLGGLNTEAFF
TGTGCCAGCAGTTACTTACTTGGAGGTTTGAACACTGAAGCTTTCTTT